The 22 T cell receptor beta chains below come from one sample, sequenced in a study of blood T cell repertoires in COVID-19. Data came from immunoSEQ multiplex PCR; TCRdb stores just in-frame clones and leaves some out. The sample lists about 150,000 clones, 85% to 90% seen once, with around an eighth in the top ten. The specimen sequenced was peripheral blood. The receptors here all came from a man between 18 and 35 years old with COVID-19, enrolled during active disease.

V usage is TRBV5-8 and J usage is TRBJ1-1; 8 nucleotides agree with TRBD1. CDR1 and CDR2 (germline): SGHTS, YDEGEE. CDR3 length: 16 amino acids. After removal of 2 bases from V and 1 base from J, the junction contained 7 bases not matched to a gene. In DNA form, the CDR3 reads TGTGCCAGCAGCTTTGTCGGACAGGGACCGAACACTGAAGCTTTCTTT. This encodes CASSFVGQGPNTEAFF.

This clone was counted once. This rearrangement joins TRBV28 to TRBJ1-5; 8 bases are shared with TRBD1. In germline, CDR1 is MDHEN, CDR2 SYDVKM. The CDR3 has 15 amino acids. V trimming: 2 bases; J trimming: 5 bases; junction bases outside the gene matches: 5. The CDR3 loop reads CASSLPTGADQPQHF. CDR3 bases: TGTGCCAGCAGTTTACCGACAGGGGCGGATCAGCCCCAGCATTTT.

J is TRBJ2-2 and V is TRBV7-2; TRBD1 matches 10 bases. With V trimmed by 1 base and J by 6 bases, 2 bases remained unmatched. This CDR3 is built from 15 residues. The germline V gene encodes CDR1 SGHTA and CDR2 FQGNSA. The CDR3 sequence is CASSLDGTGAGELFF. The CDR3 nucleotides read TGTGCCAGCAGCTTAGATGGGACAGGGGCCGGGGAGCTGTTTTTT. Supplemented by reference TRBV7-2 and TRBJ2-2, the full variable domain reads GAGVSQSPSNKVTEKGKDVELRCDPISGHTALYWYRQSLGQGLEFLIYFQGNSAPDKSGLPSDRFSAERTGGSVSTLTIQRTQQEDSAVYLCASSLDGTGAGELFFGEGSRLTVL.

This rearrangement joins TRBV30 to TRBJ2-7; tentative D call: TRBD1 (6 bases). The germline V gene has CDR1 GTSNPN and CDR2 SVGIG (reference sequence). The CDR3 totals 11 residues. V gave up 2 bases and J gave up 6 bases, with 8 bases separating them. The chain's CDR3 is CAWSPRGEQYF. CDR3 DNA sequence: TGTGCCTGGAGTCCCAGGGGCGAGCAGTACTTC. Using reference TRBV30 and TRBJ2-7 for the parts outside the CDR3, the full variable domain is SQTIHQWPATLVQPVGSPLSLECTVEGTSNPNLYWYRQAAGRGLQLLFYSVGIGQISSEVPQNLSASRPQDRQFILSSKKLLLSDSGFYLCAWSPRGEQYFGPGTRLTVT.

This sequence joins TRBV2 and TRBJ1-2; no definite D call. The CDR3 sequence is 14 residues long. Per germline, CDR1 SNHLY and CDR2 FYNNEI. Trimming stripped 5 bases from V and 3 bases from J, with 13 bases between. The CDR3 loop reads CASSIDSRDYGYTF. Here the CDR3 DNA reads TGTGCCAGCAGTATTGACTCCCGAGACTATGGCTACACCTTC.

As for this clone: One junction end does not reproduce the germline sequence, and a read error may be involved. This chain uses TRBV7-7 with TRBJ2-5; 9 positions match TRBD1. Germline loops: CDR1 SSHAT, CDR2 FNYEAQ (reference sequence). The length of the CDR3 is 15 residues. This CDR3 is CASSLGGQGRETQYF. CDR3 nucleotides: TGTGCTAGCAGCTTAGGCGGACAGGGGAGAGAGACCCAGTACTTC. Full variable domain (remainder filled in from reference TRBV7-7 and TRBJ2-5): GAGVSQSPRYKVTKRGQDVTLRCDPISSHATLYWYQQALGQGPEFLTYFNYEAQPDKSGLPSDRFSAERPEGSISTLTIQRTEQRDSAMYRCASSLGGQGRETQYFGPGTRLLVL.

This sequence joins TRBV25-1 and TRBJ2-7, with 9 bases matching TRBD2. The germline gives CDR1 MGHDK, CDR2 SYGVNS. The CDR3 length is 14 residues. V trimming: 2 bases; J trimming: 6 bases; junction bases outside the gene matches: 5. The DNA of the CDR3 is TGTGCCAGCAGTGAAAGGGCGGGAGGGCGCGAGCAGTACTTC. Translation: CASSERAGGREQYF.

The J gene is TRBJ2-7, the V gene TRBV30; 7 nucleotides agree with TRBD1. CDR3 size: 13 residues. Germline V gene lookup returns CDR1 GTSNPN and CDR2 SVGIG (reference sequence). Germline trimming cut 4 bases from V and 7 bases from J; bases unmatched to any gene: 10. CDR3 sequence (DNA): TGTGCCTGGACCGGGGACAGCCAGGAAGAGCAGTACTTC. It encodes CAWTGDSQEEQYF.

The J gene is TRBJ1-2, the V gene TRBV13; 9 bases match TRBD1. Per germline, CDR1 PRHDT and CDR2 FYEKMQ (reference sequence). The CDR3 length is 14 residues. V lost 5 bases, J lost 5 bases, and 6 bases stayed unmatched. The CDR3 sequence: CASSTLQGAYGYTF. Written as DNA, the CDR3 is TGTGCCAGCAGCACCCTACAGGGGGCGTATGGCTACACCTTC.

As DNA, the CDR3 is TGTGCCAGCAGTCAGAATCTGGGAGCCGGGGAGCTGTTTTTT. Translation gives CASSQNLGAGELFF. The V and J genes are TRBV6-6 and TRBJ2-2; D is possibly TRBD2 (5 bases). The germline V gene has CDR1 MNHNY and CDR2 SVGAGI (reference sequence). The CDR3 loop spans 14 amino acids. V dropped 5 bases and J dropped 6 bases, with 13 bases sitting between them.

CDR3 amino acids: CASSQAGLPVPLHF. The CDR3 nucleotides read TGCGCCAGCAGCCAAGCGGGACTCCCCGTCCCCCTCCACTTT. The chain combines TRBV4-3 with TRBJ1-6; perhaps TRBD1 as D (5 bases). CDR3 length equals 14 residues. V lost 1 base to trimming and J lost 13 bases, with 14 bases between them. CDR1 and CDR2 (germline): LGHNA, YSLEER.

The CDR3 DNA follows: TGCGCCAGCAGCTCGCGGGACCGTGTCCCCTACGAGCAGTACTTC. This encodes CASSSRDRVPYEQYF. The genes are TRBV5-1 and TRBJ2-7; possibly TRBD2 for D (6 bases). Trimming removed 3 bases at V and 2 bases at J, with 15 bases between. CDR1 is SGHRS, CDR2 YFSETQ, per germline. The CDR3 runs 15 residues.

The rearrangement joins TRBV5-6 to TRBJ2-3; D is ambiguous. From germline, CDR1 is SGHDT and CDR2 YYEEEE. V was pared by 0 bases and J by 5 bases, with 4 bases between. The CDR3 is 12 amino acids. The CDR3 loop is CASSLALDTQYF. In nucleotides, the CDR3 is TGTGCCAGCAGCTTGGCACTAGATACGCAGTATTTT. Variable domain in full (rest from reference TRBV5-6 and TRBJ2-3): DAGVTQSPTHLIKTRGQQVTLRCSPKSGHDTVSWYQQALGQGPQFIFQYYEEEERQRGNFPDRFSGHQFPNYSSELNVNALLLGDSALYLCASSLALDTQYFGPGTRLTVL.

The chain is built from TRBV28 and TRBJ2-7; D not certain. Trimming took 6 bases from V and 0 from J, leaving 12 bases between them. This CDR3 region has 14 residues. CDR1 and CDR2 (germline): MDHEN, SYDVKM. DNA of the CDR3: TGTGCCAGCAGGGATGACAAGGTCTCCTACGAGCAGTACTTC. It encodes CASRDDKVSYEQYF.

This chain uses TRBV27 with TRBJ2-7, with D possibly matching TRBD1 (6 bases). Trimming shortened V by 5 bases and J by 6 bases, and 11 bases separated the two germline ends. The CDR3 contains 12 residues. CDR1 and CDR2 (germline): MNHEY, SMNVEV (reference sequence). The CDR3: CASSQQGSEQYF. Written as DNA, the CDR3 is TGTGCCAGCAGTCAACAGGGTTCCGAGCAGTACTTC.

This sequence joins TRBV9 and TRBJ1-2; D perhaps matches TRBD1 (6 bases). Deletions cut 0 bases from V and 2 bases from J, with 11 bases between. The CDR3 covers 15 residues. CDR1 is SGDLS and CDR2 is YYNGEE in the germline V gene. This CDR3 is CASSVEQGPNYGYTF. DNA for the CDR3: TGTGCCAGCAGCGTAGAACAGGGCCCAAACTATGGCTACACCTTC. Drawing the rest from reference TRBV9 and TRBJ1-2, the complete variable domain is DSGVTQTPKHLITATGQRVTLRCSPRSGDLSVYWYQQSLDQGLQFLIQYYNGEERAKGNILERFSAQQFPDLHSELNLSSLELGDSALYFCASSVEQGPNYGYTFGSGTRLTVV.

The chain couples TRBV29-1 to TRBJ1-1; D may be TRBD1 (6 bases). The CDR3 has 14 residues. The V end was cut by 3 bases, the J end by 1 base, with 12 bases between. Per germline, CDR1 SQVTM and CDR2 ANQGSEA. The CDR3 sequence is CSVEKLGGNTEAFF. Here the CDR3 DNA reads TGCAGCGTTGAGAAATTAGGGGGGAACACTGAAGCTTTCTTT.

The chain's CDR3 is CASRWLAGAPYEQYF. The CDR3 DNA reads TGTGCCAGCAGGTGGCTAGCGGGAGCCCCCTACGAGCAGTACTTC. This rearrangement joins TRBV6-6 to TRBJ2-7, with 10 positions matching TRBD2. The V gene end was trimmed by 6 bases and the J gene end by 2 bases; junction bases not matched to a gene: 7. The CDR3 loop spans 15 amino acids. CDR1 MNHNY and CDR2 SVGAGI come from the germline V gene (reference sequence).

The chain joins TRBV12-5 to TRBJ2-1; TRBD1 is a possible D gene (5 bases). V lost 4 bases and J 5 bases, leaving 15 bases between the germline ends. Germline-derived CDR1 and CDR2 are LGHNT and FRNRAP. The length of the CDR3 is 15 residues. The CDR3 bases are TGTGCTAGTGGTTGGGGCCTCACAGCTGACAATGAGCAGTTCTTC. Translated: CASGWGLTADNEQFF.

The chain has TRBV18 and TRBJ1-6, with 7 bases matching TRBD1. The CDR3 has 16 residues. After removal of 0 bases from V and 8 bases from J, the junction contained 7 bases not matched to a gene. Germline assignment: CDR1 KGHSH and CDR2 LQKENI. CDR3 DNA sequence: TGTGCCAGCTCACCACCGAGTACCAGGGGGGATTCACCCCTCCACTTT. Residues: CASSPPSTRGDSPLHF.

The chain recombines TRBV3-1 (or the pseudogene TRBV3-2) with TRBJ1-2, with no clear D. Germline CDR1 reads LGHDT; CDR2 reads YNNKEL (reference sequence). Between the trimmed V and J ends, which lost 1 base and 8 bases, there was a span of 5 bases. The CDR3 is 11 residues long. In nucleotides, the CDR3 is TGTGCCAGCAGCCAAGCGTCGGGCTACACCTTC. Its protein product is CASSQASGYTF.

A remark on this clone: One junction end disagrees with the germline gene, perhaps due to a read error. The chain uses TRBV18 and TRBJ2-7, with 7 bases matching TRBD1. Germline V CDR1 and CDR2: KGHSH, LQKENI. The CDR3 runs 11 residues. The CDR3 DNA follows: TGTGCCAGCTCAGACGACAGGGTTAAGCACTTC. Translation: CASSDDRVKHF.